This TCR beta chain is drawn from a study of identical twins. Only healthy Caucasians were included as donors. Comment on this clonotype: Its specificity is not known.

Per germline, CDR1 SGHAT and CDR2 FQNNGV. This CDR3 comprises 12 residues. The V and J ends lost 5 bases and 0 bases respectively, with 4 bases between them. A universal primer site was added by template switching, and unique molecular identifiers were carried by the cDNA. TCRdb re-derived calls from the 5' RACE reads in MiXCR, one entry per CDR3 protein. The repertoire has roughly 240,000 distinct CDR3 sequences, 6.5% to 9% of them found once; the top ten carry about 5.6%. Findings of the study overall: Weaker excess twin sharing was observed in beta out-of-frame sequences. Clonotypes of the beta chain that were abundant in cord blood carried fewer insertions (memory repertoires showed none).

The same sample was also used in a study of yellow fever vaccine responses in identical twins.

The chain links TRBV11-2 to TRBJ2-5; D not resolved. This sequence was found in a woman under 30 in good health. The sample taken for sequencing was CD8+ T cells sorted from blood. This CDR3 reads CASSHDQETQYF. DNA of the CDR3: TGTGCCAGCAGCCACGACCAAGAGACCCAGTACTTC.